Listed here are 12 T cell receptor beta chains from one sample, sequenced in a study of blood T cell repertoires in COVID-19. Data came from immunoSEQ multiplex PCR; TCRdb stores just in-frame clones and leaves some out. The repertoire includes about 230,000 clones, approximately 88% of them detected once, and about 2.3% sits in the top ten. Source material: PBMCs or T cells enriched from blood (not recorded which). The receptor set was obtained from a woman aged 40 to 49 with acute COVID-19.

The chain employs TRBV11-3 and TRBJ2-3; tentatively, D is TRBD1 (6 bases). The CDR3 loop spans 14 amino acids. CDR1 is SGHNT and CDR2 is YENEEA in the germline V gene. V dropped 5 bases and J dropped 1 base, with 10 bases sitting between them. DNA for the CDR3: TGTGCCAGCAGCCTCAGACAGGGCACAGATACGCAGTATTTT. Protein product: CASSLRQGTDTQYF.

This clone came up once. CDR3 region: CASSLAGGRDEQYF. In DNA form, the CDR3 reads TGTGCCAGCAGCCTAGCGGGGGGGCGGGACGAGCAGTACTTC. The chain employs TRBV5-4 and TRBJ2-7; 12 bases agree with TRBD2. CDR1 and CDR2 from the germline V gene are SGHNT and YYREEE (reference sequence). V lost 4 bases, J lost 5 bases, and 4 bases stayed unmatched. The CDR3 totals 14 residues. The full variable domain, its missing parts supplied by reference TRBV5-4 and TRBJ2-7, is ETGVTQSPTHLIKTRGQQVTLRCSSQSGHNTVSWYQQALGQGPQFIFQYYREEENGRGNFPPRFSGLQFPNYSSELNVNALELDDSALYLCASSLAGGRDEQYFGPGTRLTVT.

CDR3 in amino acids: CANPTGGNTGELFF. DNA for the CDR3: TGTGCCAACCCGACAGGGGGGAACACCGGGGAGCTGTTTTTT. The genes are TRBV18 and TRBJ2-2, with 9 bases that match TRBD1. The CDR3 totals 14 residues. Per the germline V gene, CDR1 is KGHSH and CDR2 is LQKENI. The J segment lost 1 base and the V segment lost 10 bases, leaving 4 bases of the junction unmatched. Filled out from reference TRBV18 and TRBJ2-2, the complete variable domain reads NAGVMQNPRHLVRRRGQEARLRCSPMKGHSHVYWYRQLPEEGLKFMVYLQKENIIDESGMPKERFSAEFPKEGPSILRIQQVVRGDSAAYFCANPTGGNTGELFFGEGSRLTVL.

The chain joins TRBV9 to TRBJ2-2; no clear D gene. Trimming stripped 2 bases from V and 8 bases from J, with 13 bases between. Per the germline V gene, CDR1 is SGDLS and CDR2 is YYNGEE. The CDR3 spans 14 residues. CDR3 region: CASSVPPSEGELFF. In nucleotides, the CDR3 is TGTGCCAGCAGCGTCCCGCCATCGGAGGGGGAGCTGTTTTTT.

This sequence joins TRBV9 and TRBJ1-3; tentatively, D is TRBD1 (5 bases). In germline, CDR1 is SGDLS, CDR2 YYNGEE. V was cut by 4 bases and J by 0 bases, with 17 bases left in between. The CDR3 runs 17 residues. The CDR3 DNA reads TGTGCCAGCAGCCCGTTTCACAGGAGCATCTCTGGAAACACCATATATTTT. Protein: CASSPFHRSISGNTIYF.

The CDR3 spells CASSLLAGRETQYF. The CDR3 DNA is TGTGCCAGCAGCTTGTTAGCGGGACGGGAGACCCAGTACTTC. The rearrangement links TRBV7-2 to TRBJ2-5; 8 bases are a match to TRBD2. CDR3 length equals 14 residues. V lost 3 bases, J lost 5 bases, and 5 bases stayed unmatched. The germline V gene encodes CDR1 SGHTA and CDR2 FQGNSA. Variable domain in full (rest from reference TRBV7-2 and TRBJ2-5): GAGVSQSPSNKVTEKGKDVELRCDPISGHTALYWYRQSLGQGLEFLIYFQGNSAPDKSGLPSDRFSAERTGGSVSTLTIQRTQQEDSAVYLCASSLLAGRETQYFGPGTRLLVL.

This chain joins TRBV27 and TRBJ2-2; no reliable D call. CDR1 and CDR2 (germline): MNHEY, SMNVEV (reference sequence). Trimming removed 5 bases from V and 2 bases from J, with 3 bases in between. The CDR3 runs 12 residues. Written as DNA, the CDR3 is TGTGCCAGCAGTCATAACACCGGGGAGCTGTTTTTT. Translation: CASSHNTGELFF.

The chain is built from TRBV12-5 and TRBJ1-5; 7 nucleotides agree with TRBD1. Trimming cost V 6 bases and J 0 bases; bases outside gene matches: 5. Germline V gene lookup returns CDR1 LGHNT and CDR2 FRNRAP. CDR3 length: 15 residues. The CDR3: CASGWGQISNQPQHF. The CDR3 DNA reads TGTGCTAGTGGGTGGGGACAGATTAGCAATCAGCCCCAGCATTTT.

This clone was recorded only once. This chain connects TRBV4-2 to TRBJ1-5; D is uncertain. The germline V and J ends were trimmed by 1 base and 4 bases, with 11 bases remaining between them. The CDR3 is made up of 15 amino acids. Germline V gives CDR1 LGHNA, CDR2 YNFKEQ. CDR3 sequence: CASSQAIDWNQPQHF. The DNA for the CDR3 is TGTGCCAGCAGCCAAGCAATCGACTGGAATCAGCCCCAGCATTTT.

The chain has TRBV5-1 and TRBJ2-1, with 10 bases that match TRBD2. J gave up 7 bases and V 4 bases, and 8 bases lay outside the gene matches. The CDR3 loop spans 15 amino acids. Germline V CDR1 and CDR2: SGHRS, YFSETQ. The CDR3 sequence: CASSSPLAGENEQFF. The CDR3, as DNA: TGCGCCAGCAGCAGCCCCCTAGCGGGAGAGAATGAGCAGTTCTTC.

This clone has more than one count but fewer than ten. The V and J genes are TRBV5-8 and TRBJ2-5; TRBD2 matches at 10 bases. Germline CDR1 is SGHTS and CDR2 is YDEGEE. The CDR3 sequence is 15 residues long. With V trimmed by 0 bases and J by 6 bases, 5 bases remained unmatched. The CDR3 here is CASSLEAGGPKTQYF. In DNA, the CDR3 is TGTGCCAGCAGCTTGGAAGCGGGAGGGCCTAAGACCCAGTACTTC.

This chain connects TRBV3-1 (or the pseudogene TRBV3-2) to TRBJ2-1; 13 bases match TRBD2. Trimming at V came to 4 bases and at J to 6 bases, leaving 12 bases not matched to a gene. The CDR3 contains 18 residues. Germline V gene lookup returns CDR1 LGHDT and CDR2 YNNKEL (reference sequence). The CDR3 DNA reads TGTGCCAGCAGCCGCACACCCGGGACTAGCGGGATGCGCAATGAGCAGTTCTTC. This gives the protein CASSRTPGTSGMRNEQFF.